Listed below are T cell receptor beta chains from one sample, sequenced in a study of read filtering for tumor transcriptome and immune sequencing. MiXCR, applied by TCRdb to the reads, yields one record per CDR3 protein. The sample has 40,000 to 55,000 distinct CDR3 sequences, about 19% seen once; the top ten hold approximately 15%. The material sequenced was a population of CD138-negative cells sorted from bone marrow. These receptors all come from a donor at least 40 years old with multiple myeloma. CDR3s include the opening cysteine and the closing phenylalanine or tryptophan. The D gene is left open where the match is weak. A row's size may be missing; if present it is once, few, many or a size class.

d_call j_call v_call clone_size cdr3_aa cdr3_nt
TRBD2 TRBJ2-1 TRBV6-2/TRBV6-3 many CASSYAGVNHEQFF TGTGCCAGCAGTTACGCGGGAGTCAACCATGAGCAGTTCTTC
NA TRBJ2-1 TRBV11-2 NA CASSSALMDLSYNEQFF TGTGCCAGCAGCTCAGCACTAATGGACCTCTCCTACAATGAGCAGTTCTTC
NA TRBJ2-1 TRBV20-1 medium-sized CSARVSRGYNEQFF TGCAGTGCTAGAGTATCAAGGGGTTACAATGAGCAGTTCTTC
NA TRBJ2-6 TRBV7-9 many CASSLVSLNSGANVLTF TGTGCCAGCAGCTTAGTTTCATTGAACTCTGGGGCCAACGTCCTGACTTTC
NA TRBJ2-3 TRBV18 many CASSPRAGEDTQYF TGTGCCAGCTCACCACGGGCAGGGGAAGATACGCAGTATTTT
TRBD1 TRBJ1-1 TRBV20-1 many CSAAHRGQEAFF TGCAGTGCTGCACACAGGGGGCAGGAGGCTTTCTTT
NA TRBJ2-5 TRBV27 many CASSSPIRDGETQYF TGTGCCAGCAGTTCCCCGATCAGGGACGGAGAGACCCAGTACTTC
TRBD2 TRBJ2-1 TRBV4-2 many CASSQDRAGGRNEQFF TGTGCCAGCAGCCAAGATCGGGCGGGAGGGAGAAATGAGCAGTTCTTC
TRBD2 TRBJ2-1 TRBV4-1 many CASSQGPLAGGIHEQFF TGCGCCAGCAGCCAAGGACCCCTAGCGGGAGGAATCCATGAGCAGTTCTTC
TRBD1 TRBJ1-5 TRBV2 NA CASSDRRTGGQPQHF TGTGCCAGCAGTGACAGAAGGACAGGAGGCCAGCCCCAGCATTTT
NA TRBJ2-7 TRBV11-2 many CASSFSGSEQYF TGTGCCAGCAGCTTTTCGGGGTCCGAGCAGTACTTC
TRBD1 TRBJ1-1 TRBV5-1 many CASSLAGGGRTEAFF TGCGCCAGCAGCTTGGCAGGGGGCGGGAGGACTGAAGCTTTCTTT
TRBD2 TRBJ2-3 TRBV12-3/TRBV12-4 once CASSWTSGITDTQYF TGTGCCAGCAGTTGGACTAGCGGAATCACAGATACGCAGTATTTT
NA TRBJ1-5 TRBV6-1 NA CAGSYATHEENGPQHF TGTGCCGGCAGTTATGCCACACACGAGGAGAATGGGCCCCAGCATTTT
NA TRBJ2-5 TRBV5-1 few CASSLAFLGETQYF TGCGCCAGCAGCTTGGCCTTTTTGGGAGAGACCCAGTACTTC
TRBD1 TRBJ1-4 TRBV6-6 many CASSSASGQNEKLFF TGTGCCAGCAGTTCGGCCTCGGGACAGAATGAAAAACTGTTTTTT
NA TRBJ1-5 TRBV5-1 many CASSSSTGDQPQHF TGCGCCAGCAGCTCGTCGACAGGAGATCAGCCCCAGCATTTT
NA TRBJ2-5 TRBV7-2 NA CASSFEGGETQYF TGTGCCAGCAGCTTCGAGGGGGGAGAGACCCAGTACTTC
NA TRBJ2-2 TRBV20-1 many CSARDTTRTGELFF TGCAGTGCTAGAGATACGACGCGGACCGGGGAGCTGTTTTTT
NA TRBJ2-5 TRBV7-3 many CASSMSRDSAQYF TGTGCCAGCAGCATGTCCCGGGACTCGGCCCAGTACTTC
NA TRBJ2-3 TRBV27 many CASSLQGRVTDTQYF TGTGCCAGCAGTTTACAGGGGAGGGTGACAGATACGCAGTATTTT
NA TRBJ2-1 TRBV5-5 many CASSLMAFNEQFF TGTGCCAGCAGCTTGATGGCTTTCAATGAGCAGTTCTTC
NA TRBJ1-1 TRBV18 many CASSPLLGQNTEAFF TGTGCCAGCTCACCACTTTTAGGACAGAACACTGAAGCTTTCTTT
TRBD2 TRBJ2-5 TRBV7-7 many CASSRLLAGGGETQYF TGTGCTAGCAGCCGCCTCCTAGCGGGGGGAGGAGAGACCCAGTACTTC
NA TRBJ1-2 TRBV30 many CAWSVQDSYTF TGTGCCTGGAGTGTACAGGACAGCTACACCTTC
NA TRBJ2-4 TRBV6-6 few CASTVAKNIQYF TGTGCCAGCACTGTAGCCAAAAACATTCAGTACTTC
NA TRBJ1-4 TRBV29-1 many CSVRAAGSNEKLFF TGCAGCGTGAGGGCTGCAGGTTCTAATGAAAAACTGTTTTTT
NA TRBJ1-6 TRBV7-8 few CASSLGRDNFNSPLHF TGTGCCAGCAGCCTTGGGCGGGACAATTTTAATTCACCCCTCCACTTT
NA TRBJ2-1 TRBV20-1 many CSARDRWGIGEQFF TGCAGTGCTAGAGATCGCTGGGGTATCGGCGAGCAGTTCTTC